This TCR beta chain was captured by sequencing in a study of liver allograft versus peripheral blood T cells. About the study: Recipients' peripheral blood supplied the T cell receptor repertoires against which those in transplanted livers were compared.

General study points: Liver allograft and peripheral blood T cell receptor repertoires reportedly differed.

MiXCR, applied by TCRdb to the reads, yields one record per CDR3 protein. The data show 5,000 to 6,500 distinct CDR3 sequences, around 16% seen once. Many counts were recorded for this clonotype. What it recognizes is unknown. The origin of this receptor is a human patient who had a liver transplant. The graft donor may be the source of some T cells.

In DNA form, the CDR3 reads TGTGCCAGCAGCGCACAGGAGCCCAATCAGCCCCAGCATTTT. It is translated as CASSAQEPNQPQHF. The chain links TRBV6-1 to TRBJ1-5; a possible D gene is TRBD1 (5 bases). Per the germline V gene, CDR1 is MNHNS and CDR2 is SASEGT. V gave up 6 bases and J gave up 3 bases, with 12 bases separating them. The CDR3 covers 14 residues.